Below, 19 T cell receptor beta chains from the same sample are listed, as sequenced in a study of blood T cell repertoires in COVID-19. TCRdb's copy holds only in-frame clones and misses some; the assay was immunoSEQ multiplex PCR. Of about 220,000 clones detected, almost 90% appear once; the ten largest clones hold roughly 14%. Sequences were obtained from PBMCs or T cells enriched from blood (not recorded which). These receptors originate from a woman aged 45-65 years with acute COVID-19.

For the CDR3, the DNA is TGTGCCAGCAGTCGACAGGGGGCCTCTGGGGCCAACGTCCTGACTTTC. Amino acids: CASSRQGASGANVLTF. The J gene is TRBJ2-6, the V gene TRBV27, with 10 positions matching TRBD1. The CDR3 runs 16 residues. J was trimmed by 0 bases and V by 5 bases; bases with no gene match: 1. Germline values: CDR1 MNHEY, CDR2 SMNVEV (reference sequence).

The V gene is TRBV10-3, the J gene TRBJ1-5; TRBD1 agrees at 10 bases. With 2 bases clipped from V and 6 bases from J, the junction kept 7 bases outside the gene matches. The CDR3 totals 16 residues. Looked up from germline, CDR1 is ENHRY and CDR2 is SYGVKD. As DNA, the CDR3 is TGTGCCATCAGTGAGCCTGGGACAGGGGTAGTTCAGCCCCAGCATTTT. It encodes CAISEPGTGVVQPQHF.

V is TRBV5-1 and J is TRBJ2-3; D perhaps matches TRBD2 (6 bases). V was cut by 7 bases and J by 6 bases, with 27 bases left in between. The CDR3 extends over 17 amino acids. Per germline, CDR1 SGHRS and CDR2 YFSETQ. The CDR3 loop reads CASSPPSAGRAGDTQYF. In DNA, the CDR3 is TGCGCCAGCTCCCCCCCCTCTGCTGGGCGGGCGGGGGATACGCAGTATTTT.

This chain links TRBV5-1 with TRBJ2-2, with D perhaps matching TRBD1 (6 bases). V shed 0 bases and J shed 0 bases, with 6 bases lying between them. This CDR3 region has 15 residues. CDR1 SGHRS and CDR2 YFSETQ come from the germline V gene. CDR3: CASSLGTANTGELFF. CDR3 DNA: TGCGCCAGCAGCTTGGGGACAGCGAACACCGGGGAGCTGTTTTTT.

This rearrangement joins TRBV25-1 to TRBJ1-6; no clear D. The V end lost 0 bases, the J end lost 9 bases, and 12 bases lay between the germline ends. From germline, CDR1 is MGHDK and CDR2 SYGVNS. The CDR3 length is 15 residues. CDR3 DNA: TGTGCCAGCAGTGAATATGGGGTCGGAGGTTCACCCCTCCACTTT. Translating gives CASSEYGVGGSPLHF. Complete variable domain (other parts from reference TRBV25-1 and TRBJ1-6): EADIYQTPRYLVIGTGKKITLECSQTMGHDKMYWYQQDPGMELHLIHYSYGVNSTEKGDLSSESTVSRIRTEHFPLTLESARPSHTSQYLCASSEYGVGGSPLHFGNGTRLTVT.

This clone was seen once. The rearrangement uses TRBV6-4 and TRBJ2-1; D perhaps matches TRBD2 (5 bases). CDR1 MRHNA and CDR2 SNTAGT come from the germline V gene. V lost 2 bases and J lost 7, with 9 bases in between. The CDR3 runs to 13 residues. This CDR3 reads CASSDLDSNEQFF. CDR3 DNA sequence: TGTGCCAGCAGTGACCTGGACTCAAATGAGCAGTTCTTC.

This chain connects TRBV18 to TRBJ1-1, with a weak D call TRBD1 (6 bases). Per the germline V gene, CDR1 is KGHSH and CDR2 is LQKENI. Trimming took 6 bases from V and 1 from J, leaving 12 bases between them. This CDR3 has 14 residues. The CDR3 region is CASSPPGQNTEAFF. In DNA, the CDR3 is TGTGCCAGCTCGCCCCCGGGACAGAACACTGAAGCTTTCTTT.

CDR3 DNA: TGTGCCAGCAGCCAAGGACAGGGCCCCAACCCCGAGCATTTT. It translates to CASSQGQGPNPEHF. The chain has TRBV3-1 (or the pseudogene TRBV3-2) and TRBJ1-5; 7 bases map to TRBD1. The CDR3 is 14 amino acids. V shed 1 base, J shed 14 bases, and the junction held 11 bases outside the gene matches. Germline CDR1 is LGHDT and CDR2 is YNNKEL (reference sequence).

The chain combines TRBV2 with TRBJ1-2; 9 bases are a match to TRBD1. Losses at the gene ends were 6 bases for V and 4 bases for J; bases not matched to a gene: 6. From germline, CDR1 is SNHLY and CDR2 FYNNEI. The CDR3 has 14 amino acids. Here the CDR3 DNA reads TGTGCCAGCAGCGAGACAGGGGGAACCTATGGCTACACCTTC. As protein: CASSETGGTYGYTF. Variable domain in full (rest from reference TRBV2 and TRBJ1-2): EPEVTQTPSHQVTQMGQEVILRCVPISNHLYFYWYRQILGQKVEFLVSFYNNEISEKSEIFDDQFSVERPDGSNFTLKIRSTKLEDSAMYFCASSETGGTYGYTFGSGTRLTVV.

This chain connects TRBV7-2 to TRBJ1-6; TRBD1 might be the D (6 bases). Germline assignment: CDR1 SGHTA and CDR2 FQGNSA. Trimming took 5 bases from V and 6 from J, leaving 11 bases between them. This CDR3 is 14 amino acids long. CDR3 coding DNA: TGTGCCAGCAGCCTCGGACAGACTAATTCACCCCTCCACTTT. Translating it yields CASSLGQTNSPLHF.

V and J are TRBV7-3 and TRBJ2-6, with a weak D call TRBD1 (6 bases). V lost 6 bases, J lost 3 bases, and 9 bases lay in between. Looked up from germline, CDR1 is SGHTA and CDR2 is FQGTGA. The CDR3 has 14 residues. The CDR3 reads CASRTGNGANVLTF. The DNA of the CDR3 is TGTGCCAGCAGAACAGGGAATGGGGCCAACGTCCTGACTTTC.

This clone was seen only a few times. The genes are TRBV28 and TRBJ1-5; TRBD1 might be the D (6 bases). Germline CDR1 reads MDHEN; CDR2 reads SYDVKM. The CDR3 extends over 15 amino acids. V dropped 4 bases and J dropped 1 base, with 11 bases sitting between them. CDR3 DNA: TGTGCCAGCAGTTCAGTACAGGGAAGCAATCAGCCCCAGCATTTT. The encoded protein is CASSSVQGSNQPQHF.

J is TRBJ1-2 and V is TRBV5-1, with 8 bases that match TRBD1. Germline V CDR1 and CDR2: SGHRS, YFSETQ. The CDR3 has 14 residues. The ends lost 0 bases at V and 8 bases at J; junction bases unmatched: 6. DNA for the CDR3: TGCGCCAGCAGCTTGGCCAAGGGACAGGTGGGCTACACCTTC. As protein: CASSLAKGQVGYTF.

The rearrangement joins TRBV28 to TRBJ2-5; D is undetermined. Between the trimmed V and J ends, which lost 4 bases and 5 bases, there was a span of 14 bases. Germline CDR1 is MDHEN and CDR2 is SYDVKM. The CDR3 consists of 14 residues. The CDR3 region is CASSSPVWLETQYF. The CDR3 nucleotides are TGTGCCAGCAGTTCCCCGGTCTGGTTGGAGACCCAGTACTTC.

The chain recombines TRBV9 with TRBJ1-6; the match to TRBD1 covers 9 bases. This CDR3 is 15 amino acids long. The germline V gene encodes CDR1 SGDLS and CDR2 YYNGEE. With V trimmed by 4 bases and J by 5 bases, 4 bases remained unmatched. The CDR3 region is CASSQQGADNSPLHF. CDR3 coding DNA: TGTGCCAGCAGCCAACAGGGGGCTGATAATTCACCCCTCCACTTT.

The chain joins TRBV30 to TRBJ2-1; 10 nucleotides align to TRBD2. With V trimmed by 5 bases and J by 3 bases, 4 bases remained unmatched. CDR1 and CDR2 (germline): GTSNPN, SVGIG (reference sequence). CDR3 length: 14 residues. CDR3 residues: CAWATSGVYNEQFF. CDR3 bases: TGTGCCTGGGCTACTAGCGGGGTCTACAATGAGCAGTTCTTC.

CDR3 loop: CASSAPTSGIGNEQFF. The CDR3 DNA follows: TGCGCCAGCAGCGCACCGACTAGCGGGATCGGCAATGAGCAGTTCTTC. The chain combines TRBV5-1 with TRBJ2-1; 11 bases agree with TRBD2. Trimming took 4 bases from V and 6 from J; bases not matched to a gene: 9. The CDR3 runs to 16 residues. From germline, CDR1 is SGHRS and CDR2 YFSETQ.

The V call is TRBV5-1, the J call TRBJ1-3, with 8 bases lining up with TRBD1. The CDR3 consists of 14 residues. From germline, CDR1 is SGHRS and CDR2 YFSETQ. The V segment lost 4 bases and the J segment 4 bases; nucleotides outside the gene matches: 4. The CDR3 nucleotides are TGCGCCAGCAGCGGGACAGGTTCAGGAAACACCATATATTTT. Protein sequence: CASSGTGSGNTIYF.

The chain joins TRBV5-6 to TRBJ1-5, with 8 bases matching TRBD1. The germline V gene encodes CDR1 SGHDT and CDR2 YYEEEE. J was trimmed by 8 bases and V by 1 base; bases with no gene match: 5. The CDR3 spans 14 residues. CDR3 sequence: CASSLRAGGKPQHF. The CDR3 DNA reads TGTGCCAGCAGCTTGAGGGCAGGGGGCAAGCCCCAGCATTTT.